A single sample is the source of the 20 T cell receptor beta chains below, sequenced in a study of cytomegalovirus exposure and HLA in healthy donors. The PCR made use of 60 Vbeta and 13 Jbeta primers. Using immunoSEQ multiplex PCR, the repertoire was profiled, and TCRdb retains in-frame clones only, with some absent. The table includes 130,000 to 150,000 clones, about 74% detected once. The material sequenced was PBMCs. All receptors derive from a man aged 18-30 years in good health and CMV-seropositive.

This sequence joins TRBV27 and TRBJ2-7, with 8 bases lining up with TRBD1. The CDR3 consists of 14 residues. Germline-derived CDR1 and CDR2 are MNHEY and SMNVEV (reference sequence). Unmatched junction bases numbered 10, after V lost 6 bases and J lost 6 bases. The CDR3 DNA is TGTGCCAGCAGGTTAATGACAGGGGCCGGCGAGCAGTACTTC. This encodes CASRLMTGAGEQYF.

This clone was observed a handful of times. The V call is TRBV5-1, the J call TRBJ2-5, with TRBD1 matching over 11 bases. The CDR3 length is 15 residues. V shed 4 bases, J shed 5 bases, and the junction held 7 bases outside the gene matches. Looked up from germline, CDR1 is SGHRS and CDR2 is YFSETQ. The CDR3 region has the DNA TGCGCCAGCAGCCCAAGGACAGGGGGCATTGAGACCCAGTACTTC. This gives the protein CASSPRTGGIETQYF.

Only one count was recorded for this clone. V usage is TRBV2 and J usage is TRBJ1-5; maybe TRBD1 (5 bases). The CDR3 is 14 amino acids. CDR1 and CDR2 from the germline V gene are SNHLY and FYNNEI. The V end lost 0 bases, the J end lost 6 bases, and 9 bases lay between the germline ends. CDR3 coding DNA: TGTGCCAGCAGTGAAGCGGAGGGGCTTCAGCCCCAGCATTTT. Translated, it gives CASSEAEGLQPQHF.

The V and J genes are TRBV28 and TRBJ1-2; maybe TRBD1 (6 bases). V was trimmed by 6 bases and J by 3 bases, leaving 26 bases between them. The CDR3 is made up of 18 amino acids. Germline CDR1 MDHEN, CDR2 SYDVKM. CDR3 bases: TGTGCCAGCAGCTTTCTTACTGGGTCTGGGGGCGAGGACTATGGCTACACCTTC. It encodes CASSFLTGSGGEDYGYTF.

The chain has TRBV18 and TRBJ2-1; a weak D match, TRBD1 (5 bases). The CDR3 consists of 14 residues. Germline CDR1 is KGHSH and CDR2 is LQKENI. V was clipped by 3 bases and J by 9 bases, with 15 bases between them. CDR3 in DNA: TGTGCCAGCTCACCGGGCCAGGATAGGGGTGAGCAGTTCTTC. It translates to CASSPGQDRGEQFF. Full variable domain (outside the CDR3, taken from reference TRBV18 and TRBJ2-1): NAGVMQNPRHLVRRRGQEARLRCSPMKGHSHVYWYRQLPEEGLKFMVYLQKENIIDESGMPKERFSAEFPKEGPSILRIQQVVRGDSAAYFCASSPGQDRGEQFFGPGTRLTVL.

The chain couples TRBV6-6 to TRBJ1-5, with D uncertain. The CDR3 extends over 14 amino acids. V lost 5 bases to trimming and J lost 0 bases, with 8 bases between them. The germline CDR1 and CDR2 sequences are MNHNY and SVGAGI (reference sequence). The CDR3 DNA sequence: TGTGCCAGCAGTCAAACTAATAGCAATCAGCCCCAGCATTTT. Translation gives CASSQTNSNQPQHF.

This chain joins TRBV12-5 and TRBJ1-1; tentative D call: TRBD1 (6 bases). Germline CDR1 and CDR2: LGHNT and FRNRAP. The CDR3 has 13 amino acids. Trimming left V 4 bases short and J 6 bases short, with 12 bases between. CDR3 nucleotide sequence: TGTGCTAGTGGTTCAGGACAGTGGTCTGAAGCTTTCTTT. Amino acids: CASGSGQWSEAFF.

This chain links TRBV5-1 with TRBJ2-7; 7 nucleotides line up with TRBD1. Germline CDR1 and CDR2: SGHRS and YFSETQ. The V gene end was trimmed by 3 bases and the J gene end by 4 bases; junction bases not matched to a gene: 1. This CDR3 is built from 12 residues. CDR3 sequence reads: CASSWGQYEQYF. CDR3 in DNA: TGCGCCAGCAGCTGGGGACAGTACGAGCAGTACTTC.

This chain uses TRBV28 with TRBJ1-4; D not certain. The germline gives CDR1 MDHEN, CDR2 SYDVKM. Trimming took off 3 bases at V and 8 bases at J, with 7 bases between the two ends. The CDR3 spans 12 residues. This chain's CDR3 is CASSLTWEKLFF. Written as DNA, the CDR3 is TGTGCCAGCAGTTTGACATGGGAAAAACTGTTTTTT.

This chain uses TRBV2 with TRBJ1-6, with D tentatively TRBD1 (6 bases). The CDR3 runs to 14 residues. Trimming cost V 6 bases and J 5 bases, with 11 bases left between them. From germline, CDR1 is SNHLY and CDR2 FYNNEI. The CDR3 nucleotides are TGTGCCAGCAGACGAGCAGGGGATAATTCACCCCTCCACTTT. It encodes CASRRAGDNSPLHF.

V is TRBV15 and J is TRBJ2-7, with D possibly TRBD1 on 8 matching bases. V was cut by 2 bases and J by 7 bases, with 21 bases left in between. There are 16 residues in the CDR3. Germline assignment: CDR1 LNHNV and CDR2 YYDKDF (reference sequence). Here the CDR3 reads CATSRRLTGEGGEQYF. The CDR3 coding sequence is TGTGCCACCAGCAGAAGGTTGACAGGGGAGGGGGGGGAGCAGTACTTC.

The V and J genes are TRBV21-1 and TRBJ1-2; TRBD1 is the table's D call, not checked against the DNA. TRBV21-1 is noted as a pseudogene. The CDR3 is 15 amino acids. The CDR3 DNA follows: TGTGCCAGCAGCAAATCGCAGGCCCTTCTCTATGGCTACACCTTC. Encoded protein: CASSKSQALLYGYTF.

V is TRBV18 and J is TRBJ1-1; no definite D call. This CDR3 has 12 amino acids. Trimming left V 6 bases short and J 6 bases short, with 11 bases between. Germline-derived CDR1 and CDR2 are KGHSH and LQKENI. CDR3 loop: CASSYVLAEAFF. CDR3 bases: TGTGCCAGCTCCTACGTACTCGCTGAAGCTTTCTTT.

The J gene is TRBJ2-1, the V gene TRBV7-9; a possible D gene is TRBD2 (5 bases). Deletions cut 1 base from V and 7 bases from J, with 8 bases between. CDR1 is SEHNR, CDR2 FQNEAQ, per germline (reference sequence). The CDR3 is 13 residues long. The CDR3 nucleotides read TGTGCCAGCAGCTTAGGCGGGCGAAATGAGCAGTTCTTC. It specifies CASSLGGRNEQFF.

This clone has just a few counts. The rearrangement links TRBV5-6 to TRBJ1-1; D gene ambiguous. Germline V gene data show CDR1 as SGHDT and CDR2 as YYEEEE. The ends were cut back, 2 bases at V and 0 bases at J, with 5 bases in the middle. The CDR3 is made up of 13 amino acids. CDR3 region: CASSLHMNTEAFF. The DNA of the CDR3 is TGTGCCAGCAGCTTACATATGAACACTGAAGCTTTCTTT.

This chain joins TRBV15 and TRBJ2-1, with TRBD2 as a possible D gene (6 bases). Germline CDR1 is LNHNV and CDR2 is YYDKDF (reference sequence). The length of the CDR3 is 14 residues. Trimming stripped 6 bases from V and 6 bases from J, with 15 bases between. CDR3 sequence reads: CATRLMEGGNEQFF. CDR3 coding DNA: TGTGCCACCAGGCTAATGGAGGGAGGCAATGAGCAGTTCTTC.

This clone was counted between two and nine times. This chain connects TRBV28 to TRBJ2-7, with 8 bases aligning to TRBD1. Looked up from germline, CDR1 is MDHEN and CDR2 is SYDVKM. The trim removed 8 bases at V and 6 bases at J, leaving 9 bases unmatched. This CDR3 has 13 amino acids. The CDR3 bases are TGTGCCAGCTGGTCCAGGGGGCACACCGAGCAGTACTTC. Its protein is CASWSRGHTEQYF.

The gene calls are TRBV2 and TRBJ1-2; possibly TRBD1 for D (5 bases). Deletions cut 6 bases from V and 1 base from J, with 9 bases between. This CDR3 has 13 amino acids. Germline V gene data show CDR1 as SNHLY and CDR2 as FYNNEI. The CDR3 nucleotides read TGTGCCAGCAGGGCAGGGAATAACTATGGCTACACCTTC. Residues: CASRAGNNYGYTF.

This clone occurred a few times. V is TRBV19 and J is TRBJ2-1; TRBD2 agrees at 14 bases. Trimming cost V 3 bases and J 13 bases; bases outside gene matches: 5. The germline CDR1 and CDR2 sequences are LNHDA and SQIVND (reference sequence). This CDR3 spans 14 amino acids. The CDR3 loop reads CASSMTSGRASQFF. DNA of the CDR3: TGTGCCAGTAGTATGACTAGCGGGAGGGCGAGTCAGTTCTTC.

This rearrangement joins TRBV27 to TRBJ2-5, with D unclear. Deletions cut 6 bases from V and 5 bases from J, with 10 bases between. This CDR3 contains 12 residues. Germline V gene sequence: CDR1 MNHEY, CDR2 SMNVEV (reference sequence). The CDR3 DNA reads TGTGCCAGCAGCCCCATCGGGGAGACCCAGTACTTC. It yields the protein CASSPIGETQYF.